Listed below are T cell receptor beta chains from one sample, sequenced in a study of CD8 T cells in Susac syndrome. TCRdb analysed the immunoSEQ multiplex PCR reads with MiXCR anew, one entry per CDR3 protein. The sample shows roughly 89,000 distinct CDR3 sequences, about 96% of them seen only once. The sequencing input was CD8+ T cells from PBMCs. All receptors derive from a human donor with Susac syndrome. CDR3s include the opening cysteine and the closing phenylalanine or tryptophan. A D gene is named only where the DNA matches it firmly. Some rows mark clone size as missing; the rest say once, few, many or name a class of expanded clone.

clone_size: .
j_call: TRBJ2-5
d_call: .
v_call: TRBV20-1
cdr3_aa: CSTPLGGETQYF
cdr3_nt: TGCAGTACCCCACTAGGTGGGGAGACCCAGTACTTC

clone_size: .
j_call: TRBJ2-1
d_call: .
v_call: TRBV20-1
cdr3_aa: CSALPFRGSYNEQFF
cdr3_nt: TGCAGTGCCCTACCATTTAGGGGCTCCTACAATGAGCAGTTCTTC

clone_size: .
j_call: TRBJ1-6
d_call: TRBD1
v_call: TRBV20-1
cdr3_aa: CSAPTGGVENSPLHF
cdr3_nt: TGCAGTGCCCCTACAGGGGGAGTAGAGAATTCACCCCTCCACTTT

clone_size: .
j_call: TRBJ2-7
d_call: .
v_call: TRBV29-1
cdr3_aa: CSVTGTLTYEQYF
cdr3_nt: TGCAGCGTTACAGGGACTTTGACCTACGAGCAGTACTTC

clone_size: .
j_call: TRBJ1-4
d_call: TRBD1
v_call: TRBV29-1
cdr3_aa: CSVDPGQGNEKLFF
cdr3_nt: TGCAGCGTTGACCCTGGACAGGGAAATGAAAAACTGTTTTTT

clone_size: .
j_call: TRBJ2-7
d_call: .
v_call: TRBV7-9
cdr3_aa: CASSLADGASYEQYF
cdr3_nt: TGTGCCAGCAGCTTAGCGGACGGAGCCTCCTACGAGCAGTACTTC

clone_size: .
j_call: TRBJ1-2
d_call: TRBD1
v_call: TRBV12-3/TRBV12-4
cdr3_aa: CASSPTTGANYGYTF
cdr3_nt: TGTGCCAGCAGTCCTACTACAGGGGCTAACTATGGCTACACCTTC

clone_size: .
j_call: TRBJ1-2
d_call: TRBD1
v_call: TRBV29-1
cdr3_aa: CSVDTSGGRGYTF
cdr3_nt: TGCAGCGTCGACACCTCAGGGGGCCGAGGCTACACCTTC

clone_size: .
j_call: TRBJ1-5
d_call: .
v_call: TRBV4-3
cdr3_aa: CASSQDLWERNQPQHF
cdr3_nt: TGCGCCAGCAGCCAAGATCTGTGGGAGCGCAATCAGCCCCAGCATTTT

clone_size: .
j_call: TRBJ2-3
d_call: .
v_call: TRBV12-3/TRBV12-4
cdr3_aa: CASSSLTGASTDTQYF
cdr3_nt: TGTGCCAGCAGTTCCCTGACGGGGGCAAGCACAGATACGCAGTATTTT

clone_size: .
j_call: TRBJ2-7
d_call: .
v_call: TRBV29-1
cdr3_aa: CSVEAGEQYF
cdr3_nt: TGCAGCGTTGAAGCTGGCGAGCAGTACTTC

clone_size: .
j_call: TRBJ1-4
d_call: .
v_call: TRBV7-9
cdr3_aa: CASSFRSFATNEKLFF
cdr3_nt: TGTGCCAGCAGCTTTAGAAGTTTCGCAACTAATGAAAAACTGTTTTTT

clone_size: .
j_call: TRBJ2-5
d_call: TRBD2
v_call: TRBV7-9
cdr3_aa: CASSPGTSWTSGETQYF
cdr3_nt: TGTGCCAGCAGCCCCGGGACTAGCTGGACGAGCGGGGAGACCCAGTACTTC

clone_size: .
j_call: TRBJ1-1
d_call: .
v_call: TRBV11-3
cdr3_aa: CASSPYPETEAFF
cdr3_nt: TGTGCCAGCAGCCCGTACCCGGAGACTGAAGCTTTCTTT

clone_size: .
j_call: TRBJ2-7
d_call: .
v_call: TRBV2
cdr3_aa: CASSQLALEQYF
cdr3_nt: TGTGCCAGCAGCCAACTAGCTCTCGAGCAGTACTTC

clone_size: .
j_call: TRBJ2-7
d_call: .
v_call: TRBV7-9
cdr3_aa: CASSPGQTYEQYF
cdr3_nt: TGTGCCAGCAGCCCGGGACAAACCTACGAGCAGTACTTC

clone_size: .
j_call: TRBJ2-5
d_call: .
v_call: TRBV28
cdr3_aa: CASRYGGASQETQYF
cdr3_nt: TGTGCCAGCAGATATGGCGGGGCCTCCCAAGAGACCCAGTACTTC

clone_size: .
j_call: TRBJ1-6
d_call: TRBD1
v_call: TRBV27
cdr3_aa: CASSVDRGANSPLHF
cdr3_nt: TGTGCCAGCAGTGTCGACAGGGGAGCCAATTCACCCCTCCACTTT

clone_size: .
j_call: TRBJ2-1
d_call: TRBD1
v_call: TRBV13
cdr3_aa: CASSPVQGENEQFF
cdr3_nt: TGTGCCAGCAGCCCCGTCCAGGGGGAGAATGAGCAGTTCTTC

clone_size: .
j_call: TRBJ2-5
d_call: .
v_call: TRBV7-8
cdr3_aa: CASSLDQETQYF
cdr3_nt: TGTGCCAGCAGCTTAGACCAAGAGACCCAGTACTTC

clone_size: .
j_call: TRBJ1-1
d_call: .
v_call: TRBV2
cdr3_aa: CASSEDSVNTEAFF
cdr3_nt: TGTGCCAGCAGTGAGGACAGCGTGAACACTGAAGCTTTCTTT

clone_size: .
j_call: TRBJ1-4
d_call: TRBD1
v_call: TRBV6-6
cdr3_aa: CASGTANEKLFF
cdr3_nt: TGTGCCAGTGGGACAGCGAATGAAAAACTGTTTTTT

clone_size: few
j_call: TRBJ2-3
d_call: TRBD1
v_call: TRBV7-8
cdr3_aa: CASSLDRGTDTQYF
cdr3_nt: TGTGCCAGCAGCCTGGACAGGGGCACAGATACGCAGTATTTT

clone_size: .
j_call: TRBJ1-6
d_call: .
v_call: TRBV5-1
cdr3_aa: CASSLAVSLSPLHF
cdr3_nt: TGCGCCAGCAGCTTGGCCGTCAGTCTTTCACCCCTCCACTTT

clone_size: .
j_call: TRBJ1-2
d_call: .
v_call: TRBV27
cdr3_aa: CASSFRLGPYGYTF
cdr3_nt: TGTGCCAGCAGTTTTAGATTGGGGCCCTATGGCTACACCTTC

clone_size: .
j_call: TRBJ1-1
d_call: TRBD1
v_call: TRBV11-1
cdr3_aa: CASSAWTGGNTEAFF
cdr3_nt: TGTGCCAGCAGCGCCTGGACAGGGGGGAACACTGAAGCTTTCTTT

clone_size: .
j_call: TRBJ2-5
d_call: TRBD2
v_call: TRBV7-3
cdr3_aa: CASSLGTSGGRYQETQYF
cdr3_nt: TGTGCCAGCAGCTTAGGGACTAGCGGGGGCCGGTACCAAGAGACCCAGTACTTC

clone_size: .
j_call: TRBJ1-2
d_call: TRBD1
v_call: TRBV11-2
cdr3_aa: CASSRGQGANYGYTF
cdr3_nt: TGTGCCAGCAGCAGGGGACAGGGGGCGAACTATGGCTACACCTTC

clone_size: .
j_call: TRBJ1-1
d_call: TRBD1
v_call: TRBV5-6
cdr3_aa: CASSFSGGVTEAFF
cdr3_nt: TGTGCCAGCAGCTTCTCAGGGGGCGTCACTGAAGCTTTCTTT